Presented here are 8 T cell receptor beta chains from one specimen sequenced in a study of cytomegalovirus exposure and HLA in healthy donors. Vbeta (60) and Jbeta (13) primers were used in the PCR. Only in-frame clones appear in the TCRdb table, and some are missing; sequencing was by immunoSEQ multiplex PCR. Among more than 110,000 clones listed, around 72% were seen once. The material sequenced was PBMCs. The source is a woman in her 40s in good health and CMV-seronegative.

This clone turned up a few times. The sample contains more than one DNA sequence encoding this CDR3. J is TRBJ1-6 and V is TRBV6-1; 8 nucleotides agree with TRBD1. CDR3 length: 14 residues. The V gene end was trimmed by 4 bases and the J gene end by 8 bases; junction bases not matched to a gene: 4. CDR1 MNHNS and CDR2 SASEGT come from the germline V gene. The DNA for the CDR3 is TGTGCCAGCAGTGTGACAGGGGCTGATTCACCCCTCCACTTT. Translated: CASSVTGADSPLHF.

This clone was counted only a few times. The chain couples TRBV6-1 to TRBJ1-1, with TRBD1 matching over 9 bases. Germline V CDR1 and CDR2: MNHNS, SASEGT. This CDR3 is built from 15 residues. Trimming removed 3 bases from V and 5 bases from J; junction bases left unmatched: 7. CDR3 bases: TGTGCCAGCAGTGACGCCGGGACAGGGCGGACTGAAGCTTTCTTT. This sequence encodes CASSDAGTGRTEAFF.

This clone was seen just once. The V and J genes are TRBV19 and TRBJ1-2, with D perhaps TRBD1 (5 bases). The V and J ends lost 3 bases and 5 bases respectively, with 7 bases between them. From germline, CDR1 is LNHDA and CDR2 SQIVND (reference sequence). The CDR3 contains 12 residues. As DNA, the CDR3 is TGTGCCAGTAGTATTAAGGGGTATGGCTACACCTTC. Translation gives CASSIKGYGYTF.

The chain is built from TRBV5-1 and TRBJ1-2; 10 bases are shared with TRBD1. The CDR3 is made up of 13 amino acids. The germline V gene has CDR1 SGHRS and CDR2 YFSETQ. V trimming: 6 bases; J trimming: 3 bases; junction bases outside the gene matches: 2. The CDR3 reads CASTGQGDYGYTF. The CDR3 DNA is TGCGCCAGCACCGGACAGGGGGACTATGGCTACACCTTC. Based on the CDR3 plus reference TRBV5-1 and TRBJ1-2, the full variable domain is KAGVTQTPRYLIKTRGQQVTLSCSPISGHRSVSWYQQTPGQGLQFLFEYFSETQRNKGNFPGRFSGRQFSNSRSEMNVSTLELGDSALYLCASTGQGDYGYTFGSGTRLTVV.

The chain is built from TRBV4-2 and TRBJ2-1; 7 bases fit TRBD2. Germline V CDR1 and CDR2: LGHNA, YNFKEQ. The ends lost 4 bases at V and 2 bases at J; junction bases unmatched: 5. The length of the CDR3 is 15 residues. CDR3 amino acids: CASSPGLLTYNEQFF. CDR3 bases: TGTGCCAGCAGCCCGGGACTACTAACCTACAATGAGCAGTTCTTC.

A few counts support this clone. The V gene is TRBV28, the J gene TRBJ1-1; a possible D gene is TRBD1 (6 bases). Germline lookup yields CDR1 MDHEN and CDR2 SYDVKM. V was shortened by 6 bases and J by 3 bases, with 26 bases between the two germline ends. This CDR3 region has 18 residues. CDR3 coding DNA: TGTGCCAGCAGGGGAACAGGGAAATGGGGTTTTTCGGACACTGAAGCTTTCTTT. Translated: CASRGTGKWGFSDTEAFF.

CDR3 DNA: TGTGCCAGCAGTTTACTCCTCGCTAGCGGGGGATGGTATGGGTACAATGAGCAGTTCTTC. It codes for CASSLLLASGGWYGYNEQFF. This sequence joins TRBV27 and TRBJ2-1; 10 positions match TRBD2. In germline, CDR1 is MNHEY, CDR2 SMNVEV (reference sequence). Unmatched junction bases numbered 17, after V lost 2 bases and J lost 4 bases. The CDR3 is 20 residues long.

This clone came up once. CDR3 residues: CASRHDRASSYNEQFF. CDR3 bases: TGTGCCAGTAGACACGACAGGGCCAGCTCCTACAATGAGCAGTTCTTC. The gene calls are TRBV19 and TRBJ2-1, with TRBD1 identical over 7 bases. The CDR3 loop spans 16 amino acids. With 6 bases clipped from V and 0 bases from J, the junction kept 8 bases outside the gene matches. CDR1 is LNHDA and CDR2 is SQIVND in the germline V gene (reference sequence).